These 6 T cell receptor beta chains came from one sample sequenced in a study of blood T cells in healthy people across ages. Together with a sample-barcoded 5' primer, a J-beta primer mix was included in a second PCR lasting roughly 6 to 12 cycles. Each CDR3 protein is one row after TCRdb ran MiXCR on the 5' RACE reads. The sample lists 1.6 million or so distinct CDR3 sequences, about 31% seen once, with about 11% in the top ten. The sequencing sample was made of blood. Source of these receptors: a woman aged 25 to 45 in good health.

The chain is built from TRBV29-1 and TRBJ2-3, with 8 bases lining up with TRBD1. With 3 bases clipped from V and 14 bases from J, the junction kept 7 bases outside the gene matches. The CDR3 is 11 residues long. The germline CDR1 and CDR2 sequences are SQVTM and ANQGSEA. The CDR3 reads CSVDRQGLVYF. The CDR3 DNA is TGCAGCGTTGATAGACAGGGGCTAGTGTATTTT.

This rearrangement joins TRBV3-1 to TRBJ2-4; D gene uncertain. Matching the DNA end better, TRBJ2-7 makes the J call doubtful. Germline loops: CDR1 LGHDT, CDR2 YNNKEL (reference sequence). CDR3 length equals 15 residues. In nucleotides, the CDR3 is TGTGCCAGCAGCCAAGTTGACGGAACCTGGGCCGAGCAGTACTTC. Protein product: CASSQVDGTWAEQYF.

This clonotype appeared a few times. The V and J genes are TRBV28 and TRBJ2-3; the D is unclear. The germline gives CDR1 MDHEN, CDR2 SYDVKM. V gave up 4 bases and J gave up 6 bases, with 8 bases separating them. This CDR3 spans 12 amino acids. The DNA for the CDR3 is TGTGCCAGCAGTTCCAACTACGATACGCAGTATTTT. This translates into CASSSNYDTQYF.

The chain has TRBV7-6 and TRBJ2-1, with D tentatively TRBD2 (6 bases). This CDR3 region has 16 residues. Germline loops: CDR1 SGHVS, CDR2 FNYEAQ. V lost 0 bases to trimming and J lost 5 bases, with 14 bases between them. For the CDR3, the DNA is TGTGCCAGCAGCTTAGCTGGGCTAGCGAGGGACAATGAGCAGTTCTTC. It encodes CASSLAGLARDNEQFF.

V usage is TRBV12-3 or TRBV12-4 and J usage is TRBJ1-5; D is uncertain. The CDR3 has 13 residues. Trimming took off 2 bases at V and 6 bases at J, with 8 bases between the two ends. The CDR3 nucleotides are TGTGCCAGCAGTTTATCGACCTTTCAGCCCCAGCATTTT. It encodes CASSLSTFQPQHF.

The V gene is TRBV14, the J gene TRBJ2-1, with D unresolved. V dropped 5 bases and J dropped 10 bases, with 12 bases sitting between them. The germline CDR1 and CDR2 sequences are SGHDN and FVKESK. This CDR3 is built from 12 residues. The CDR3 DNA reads TGTGCCAGCAGCGCCCCTTACGGGGAGCAGTTCTTC. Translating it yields CASSAPYGEQFF.